Listed here are 15 T cell receptor beta chains from one sample, sequenced in a study of blood T cell repertoires in COVID-19. Only in-frame clones appear in the TCRdb table, and some are missing; sequencing was by immunoSEQ multiplex PCR. The repertoire includes 270,000 or so clones, about 89% of them detected once, and just under 9% sits in the top ten. Sequencing input: peripheral blood. The receptors stem from a man aged 40-49 years with active or convalescent COVID-19.

The V gene is TRBV18, the J gene TRBJ2-1, with a possible D match to TRBD2 (6 bases). CDR1 and CDR2 (germline): KGHSH, LQKENI. The CDR3 extends over 15 amino acids. V was shortened by 2 bases and J by 4 bases, with 12 bases between the two germline ends. CDR3 bases: TGTGCCAGCTCACCATCCGGGACTTTTTACAATGAGCAGTTCTTC. Translated, it gives CASSPSGTFYNEQFF.

The chain links TRBV28 to TRBJ2-6; 14 bases are shared with TRBD2. This CDR3 is 18 amino acids long. CDR1 is MDHEN, CDR2 SYDVKM, per germline. V lost 5 bases and J lost 2; bases outside the gene matches: 5. The CDR3 bases are TGTGCCAGCAGTAATCCGGGACTAGCGGGAGCTGGGGCCAACGTCCTGACTTTC. It specifies CASSNPGLAGAGANVLTF. Using reference TRBV28 and TRBJ2-6 for the parts outside the CDR3, the full variable domain is DVKVTQSSRYLVKRTGEKVFLECVQDMDHENMFWYRQDPGLGLRLIYFSYDVKMKEKGDIPEGYSVSREKKERFSLILESASTNQTSMYLCASSNPGLAGAGANVLTFGAGSRLTVL.

The V call is TRBV23-1, the J call TRBJ2-3, with D possibly TRBD1 on 5 matching bases. TRBV23-1 is an ORF, with its function uncertain. Trimming shortened V by 0 bases and J by 2 bases, and 15 bases separated the two germline ends. The CDR3 contains 17 residues. This chain's CDR3 is CASSQSAKGVDTDTQYF. CDR3 sequence (DNA): TGCGCCAGCAGTCAATCGGCCAAAGGGGTAGACACAGATACGCAGTATTTT.

This chain uses TRBV21-1 with TRBJ2-3; the D call of TRBD2 is as the table states it, not checked on the DNA. TRBV21-1 is a documented pseudogene. CDR3 length equals 18 residues. CDR3 protein: CASSKAPPGLADTDTQYF. The CDR3 nucleotides read TGTGCCAGCAGCAAAGCGCCACCGGGACTAGCGGACACAGATACGCAGTATTTT.

The chain links TRBV5-1 to TRBJ2-2; 9 bases align to TRBD2. V lost 5 bases to trimming and J lost 7 bases; unmatched junction nucleotides: 12. Germline CDR1 SGHRS, CDR2 YFSETQ. This CDR3 is built from 16 residues. CDR3 DNA: TGCGCCAGCAGGGCGGTAGCGGGGGCGGACGGCGGGGAGCTGTTTTTT. Protein sequence: CASRAVAGADGGELFF.

This chain links TRBV12-3 or TRBV12-4 with TRBJ2-7; 7 nucleotides line up with TRBD1. This CDR3 region has 13 residues. Germline trimming cut 10 bases from V and 1 base from J; bases unmatched to any gene: 7. Here the CDR3 DNA reads TGTGCCACTAACCGGGACAGTTCCTACGAGCAGTACTTC. Protein: CATNRDSSYEQYF.

This sequence joins TRBV11-3 and TRBJ2-3; weak D call: TRBD2 (6 bases). The length of the CDR3 is 16 residues. V was pared by 0 bases and J by 2 bases, with 12 bases between. The germline CDR1 and CDR2 sequences are SGHNT and YENEEA. The CDR3, as DNA: TGTGCCAGCAGCTTAGAATCTAGCGCTTTCACAGATACGCAGTATTTT. It specifies CASSLESSAFTDTQYF.

The chain carries TRBV5-1 and TRBJ1-5, with 8 bases lining up with TRBD1. Germline CDR1 and CDR2: SGHRS and YFSETQ. Trimming cost V 4 bases and J 4 bases; bases outside gene matches: 7. This CDR3 spans 15 amino acids. The CDR3 is CASSPGQGGNQPQHF. CDR3 sequence (DNA): TGCGCCAGCAGCCCCGGACAGGGAGGTAATCAGCCCCAGCATTTT. Variable domain in full (rest from reference TRBV5-1 and TRBJ1-5): KAGVTQTPRYLIKTRGQQVTLSCSPISGHRSVSWYQQTPGQGLQFLFEYFSETQRNKGNFPGRFSGRQFSNSRSEMNVSTLELGDSALYLCASSPGQGGNQPQHFGDGTRLSIL.

V is TRBV30 and J is TRBJ1-1; TRBD1 matches 7 bases. The CDR3 has 13 residues. Trimming at V came to 8 bases and at J to 3 bases, leaving 9 bases not matched to a gene. Germline-derived CDR1 and CDR2 are GTSNPN and SVGIG (reference sequence). The CDR3 loop is CALRTQGDTEAFF. CDR3 DNA sequence: TGTGCCCTACGGACCCAGGGGGACACTGAAGCTTTCTTT.

This clone occurred once. The rearrangement uses TRBV6-5 and TRBJ2-1; 7 bases line up with TRBD2. V lost 0 bases to trimming and J lost 5 bases; unmatched junction nucleotides: 1. The CDR3 contains 14 residues. Germline CDR1 MNHEY, CDR2 SVGAGI. Here the CDR3 reads CASSYSSGDNEQFF. The CDR3 DNA follows: TGTGCCAGCAGTTACTCCAGCGGGGACAATGAGCAGTTCTTC.

The rearrangement uses TRBV5-1 and TRBJ1-6; D is perhaps TRBD1 (6 bases). The V gene's germline CDR1 is SGHRS and CDR2 YFSETQ. The V end lost 4 bases, the J end lost 3 bases, and 20 bases lay between the germline ends. This CDR3 region has 18 residues. The CDR3 nucleotides are TGCGCCAGCAGCACTACCCTACAGGGATCGAGCTATAATTCACCCCTCCACTTT. This codes for CASSTTLQGSSYNSPLHF.

V is TRBV6-5 and J is TRBJ1-3; D is ambiguous. The CDR3 contains 14 residues. With 6 bases removed from V and 0 bases from J, the gap between germline ends came to 9 bases. The germline gives CDR1 MNHEY, CDR2 SVGAGI. The CDR3 region is CASRPDNSGNTIYF. CDR3 coding DNA: TGTGCCAGCAGACCCGACAACTCTGGAAACACCATATATTTT.

The chain carries TRBV28 and TRBJ1-2; 7 bases fit TRBD1. Germline assignment: CDR1 MDHEN and CDR2 SYDVKM. CDR3 length: 14 amino acids. With 5 bases clipped from V and 4 bases from J, the junction kept 7 bases outside the gene matches. Written as DNA, the CDR3 is TGTGCCAGCAGTCTACAGGGGATACGCTATGGCTACACCTTC. It encodes CASSLQGIRYGYTF.

As for this clone: This sample includes further DNA sequences coding for the same CDR3. This chain links TRBV11-2 with TRBJ2-3; D is unclear. Trimming removed 5 bases from V and 5 bases from J, with 8 bases in between. The germline V gene has CDR1 SGHAT and CDR2 FQNNGV. The CDR3 has 12 residues. The CDR3 reads CASSLSEDTQYF. The CDR3 DNA follows: TGTGCCAGCAGCCTAAGCGAAGATACGCAGTATTTT.

The rearrangement joins TRBV5-4 to TRBJ1-1, with D possibly being TRBD1 (5 bases). The germline CDR1 and CDR2 sequences are SGHNT and YYREEE (reference sequence). The length of the CDR3 is 18 residues. V was trimmed by 1 base and J by 0 bases, leaving 19 bases between them. The chain's CDR3 is CASSLRRRGSNMNTEAFF. The CDR3 DNA is TGTGCCAGCAGCTTGAGGAGGAGGGGCAGCAACATGAACACTGAAGCTTTCTTT.